These T cell receptor beta chains were read from a single sample in a study of identical twins. A single record per CDR3 protein comes from TCRdb applying MiXCR to the 5' RACE reads. This table has hundreds of thousands of distinct CDR3 sequences, roughly an eighth appearing once. This same sample was also taken into another study, of yellow fever vaccine responses in identical twins.

Specimen: CD8+ T cells sorted from blood. The receptors stem from a woman between 18 and 30 years old in good health. Each CDR3 is given with its conserved first and last residue. Each record gives: D gene, clone size, V gene, J gene, CDR3 DNA, CDR3 protein. A D gene is named only where the DNA matches it firmly. Some rows have no size entry. The others give once, few or many, or a class for an expanded clone.

d_gene: TRBD2
abundance: few
v_gene: TRBV28
j_gene: TRBJ2-5
CDR3nt: TGTGCCAGCTTACCCACGGGGGGGCCTCGAGAGACCCAGTACTTC
CDR3aa: CASLPTGGPRETQYF

d_gene: .
abundance: .
v_gene: TRBV7-8
j_gene: TRBJ2-3
CDR3nt: TGTGCCAGCAGCTTAGGGGCAGACTGGAATTTAGATACGCAGTATTTT
CDR3aa: CASSLGADWNLDTQYF

d_gene: .
abundance: .
v_gene: TRBV12-3/TRBV12-4
j_gene: TRBJ2-2
CDR3nt: TGTGCCAGCAGTTTGGAGGGACCCACCAGGGAGCTGTTTTTT
CDR3aa: CASSLEGPTRELFF

d_gene: TRBD1
abundance: few
v_gene: TRBV7-9
j_gene: TRBJ2-5
CDR3nt: TGTGCCAGCAGCCCGGACAGGGGGCGGCACCAAGAGACCCAGTACTTC
CDR3aa: CASSPDRGRHQETQYF

d_gene: .
abundance: .
v_gene: TRBV5-1
j_gene: TRBJ2-2
CDR3nt: TGCGCCAGCAGCTTCGTTAGGGCAGTGGCTCCCGGGGAGCTGTTTTTT
CDR3aa: CASSFVRAVAPGELFF

d_gene: .
abundance: .
v_gene: TRBV12-3/TRBV12-4
j_gene: TRBJ1-6
CDR3nt: TGTGCCAGCAGCCCTGGGGCAGCGAATTCACCCCTCCACTTT
CDR3aa: CASSPGAANSPLHF

d_gene: TRBD1
abundance: many
v_gene: TRBV20-1
j_gene: TRBJ2-1
CDR3nt: TGCAGTGCAAGCGACAGGGAATTTGAGCAGTTCTTC
CDR3aa: CSASDREFEQFF

d_gene: TRBD2
abundance: many
v_gene: TRBV20-1
j_gene: TRBJ2-7
CDR3nt: TGCAGTGCCAGGGACTACTACGAGCAGTACTTC
CDR3aa: CSARDYYEQYF

d_gene: TRBD1
abundance: .
v_gene: TRBV20-1
j_gene: TRBJ2-5
CDR3nt: TGCAGGCCAGGGAGACGGGACAGCCAAGAGACCCAGTACTTC
CDR3aa: CRPGRRDSQETQYF

d_gene: .
abundance: few
v_gene: TRBV6-1
j_gene: TRBJ2-3
CDR3nt: TGTGCCAGCAGCTCCGATACAGGGATCCCCACAGATACGCAGTATTTT
CDR3aa: CASSSDTGIPTDTQYF

d_gene: .
abundance: few
v_gene: TRBV27
j_gene: TRBJ1-1
CDR3nt: TGTGCCAGCAGTTCCGTGGGTTCAAACACTGAAGCTTTCTTT
CDR3aa: CASSSVGSNTEAFF

d_gene: TRBD2
abundance: .
v_gene: TRBV25-1
j_gene: TRBJ2-3
CDR3nt: TGTGCCAGCAGTGAGGGACTAGCGGGAGGGCCTGAAGATACGCAGTATTTT
CDR3aa: CASSEGLAGGPEDTQYF

d_gene: .
abundance: .
v_gene: TRBV9
j_gene: TRBJ2-1
CDR3nt: TGTGCCAGCAGCGTAAGCGGCTCCCTAAGCTCCTACAATGAGCAGTTCTTC
CDR3aa: CASSVSGSLSSYNEQFF

d_gene: TRBD1
abundance: few
v_gene: TRBV6-1
j_gene: TRBJ2-5
CDR3nt: TGTGCCAGCAGTGAGGGACAGGGGAGGATAGAGACCCAGTACTTC
CDR3aa: CASSEGQGRIETQYF

d_gene: .
abundance: many
v_gene: TRBV25-1
j_gene: TRBJ2-2
CDR3nt: TGTGCCAGCAGTGAATTGGGAGTCGGGGAGCTGTTTTTT
CDR3aa: CASSELGVGELFF

d_gene: .
abundance: .
v_gene: TRBV6-5
j_gene: TRBJ1-1
CDR3nt: TGTGCCAGCAGTTACTTGACCTATGGAGAGAACACTGAAGCTTTCTTT
CDR3aa: CASSYLTYGENTEAFF

d_gene: .
abundance: few
v_gene: TRBV5-6
j_gene: TRBJ2-3
CDR3nt: TGTGCCAGCAGGACGGGACTCGGCGGAGATACGCAGTATTTT
CDR3aa: CASRTGLGGDTQYF

d_gene: .
abundance: many
v_gene: TRBV4-1
j_gene: TRBJ2-1
CDR3nt: TGCGCCAGCAGCCAAACGGATATCTTTTACAATGAGCAGTTCTTC
CDR3aa: CASSQTDIFYNEQFF

d_gene: .
abundance: .
v_gene: TRBV6-1
j_gene: TRBJ1-5
CDR3nt: TGTGCCAGCAGTGAAAACCCTGGGGACGGGGGAGGCAATCAGCCCCAGCATTTT
CDR3aa: CASSENPGDGGGNQPQHF

d_gene: .
abundance: many
v_gene: TRBV12-3/TRBV12-4
j_gene: TRBJ1-1
CDR3nt: TGTGCCAGCAGTTTCGGGGTTACTGAAGCTTTCTTT
CDR3aa: CASSFGVTEAFF

d_gene: TRBD1
abundance: .
v_gene: TRBV5-1
j_gene: TRBJ2-2
CDR3nt: TGCGCCAGCAGCCAAGGACAGGGCGATTACCCGAACACCGGGGAGCTGTTTTTT
CDR3aa: CASSQGQGDYPNTGELFF

d_gene: TRBD2
abundance: few
v_gene: TRBV2
j_gene: TRBJ2-7
CDR3nt: TGTGCCAGCACTCTTATCGTAGGGACTAGCGGGAGGGCCGAAACCTACGAGCAGTACTTC
CDR3aa: CASTLIVGTSGRAETYEQYF

d_gene: TRBD2
abundance: .
v_gene: TRBV7-2
j_gene: TRBJ2-3
CDR3nt: TGTGCCAGCAGCCTCACAACCGGACTAGCGGGGGATACGCAGTATTTT
CDR3aa: CASSLTTGLAGDTQYF

d_gene: .
abundance: .
v_gene: TRBV27
j_gene: TRBJ2-5
CDR3nt: TGTGCCAGCAGTTTATGGCGGGGGCGGCGGGAGACCCAGTACTTC
CDR3aa: CASSLWRGRRETQYF

d_gene: TRBD1
abundance: few
v_gene: TRBV5-1
j_gene: TRBJ2-1
CDR3nt: TGCGCCAGCAGCTTGGACCCGGAGACAGGGTCATTAATCTCCTACAATGAGCAGTTCTTC
CDR3aa: CASSLDPETGSLISYNEQFF

d_gene: .
abundance: few
v_gene: TRBV5-6
j_gene: TRBJ1-1
CDR3nt: TGTGCCAGCAGCTTACAGGGTTGGGGCACTGAAGCTTTCTTT
CDR3aa: CASSLQGWGTEAFF

d_gene: .
abundance: many
v_gene: TRBV6-4
j_gene: TRBJ2-7
CDR3nt: TGTGCCAGCAGCTTACTCAGGGCTAACTACGAGCAGTACTTC
CDR3aa: CASSLLRANYEQYF